This paragraph covers one TCR beta chain sequence. Its antigen remains unknown. These data are taken from a study of cytomegalovirus exposure and HLA in healthy donors. Study-wide context: The 110 or so validation repertoires used a platform that matched the one used for the approximately 670 first-cohort repertoires, as a later analysis reported. Broader study findings: Most TCR sequences proved rare, with some public TCRs found in many donors. In vitro confirmation showed a few CMV-associated chains to be CMV antigen specific.

Clones were sequenced by immunoSEQ multiplex PCR, and TCRdb holds only the in-frame ones, with some missing. The sample lists 120,000 or so clones; 89% were seen once. CDR1 is MGHDK, CDR2 SYGVNS, per germline. The V end was cut by 2 bases, the J end by 4 bases, with 13 bases between. The CDR3 is made up of 15 amino acids. Sequenced sample: PBMCs. This TCR was sampled from a woman under 30 in good health and CMV-seronegative. This chain links TRBV25-1 with TRBJ2-3; no reliable D call. CDR3 bases: TGTGCCAGCAGTGAACTTACACAGATACCAGATACGCAGTATTTT. Amino acids: CASSELTQIPDTQYF. The full variable domain, with the rest looked up from reference TRBV25-1 and TRBJ2-3, is EADIYQTPRYLVIGTGKKITLECSQTMGHDKMYWYQQDPGMELHLIHYSYGVNSTEKGDLSSESTVSRIRTEHFPLTLESARPSHTSQYLCASSELTQIPDTQYFGPGTRLTVL.